This T cell receptor (beta chain) was captured in a study of neoadjuvant anti-PD-1 for oral cavity cancer. Stage II-IVA oral cavity squamous cell carcinoma was new and untreated by systemic or radiation therapy. Worth noting for this clone: Antigen unknown.

Generated by immunoSEQ multiplex PCR, the TCRdb table keeps only in-frame clones and is missing some. Among about 15,000 clones listed, more than 70% were seen once. Study-wide points: TCR analyses covered only a few patients per response group.

The CDR3 spans 15 residues. The germline V gene encodes CDR1 SNHLY and CDR2 FYNNEI. Trimming removed 8 bases from V and 1 base from J, with 14 bases in between. The material sequenced was PBMCs, taken before nivolumab (anti-PD-1) treatment. The rearrangement joins TRBV2 to TRBJ2-2; tentatively, D is TRBD2 (5 bases). The source is a person between 40 and 80 years old with oral cavity squamous cell carcinoma. CDR3 loop: CASLGGRVNTGELFF. In nucleotides, the CDR3 is TGTGCCAGCTTAGGAGGACGGGTGAACACCGGGGAGCTGTTTTTT.